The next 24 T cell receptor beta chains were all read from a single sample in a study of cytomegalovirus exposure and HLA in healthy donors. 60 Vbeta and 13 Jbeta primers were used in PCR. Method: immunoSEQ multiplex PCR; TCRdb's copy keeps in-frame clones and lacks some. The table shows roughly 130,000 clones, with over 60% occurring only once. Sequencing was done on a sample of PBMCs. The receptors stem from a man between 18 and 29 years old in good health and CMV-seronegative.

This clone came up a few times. The CDR3 protein is CATGGNRDLRTDTQYF. The DNA of the CDR3 is TGTGCCACTGGGGGCAACCGGGACCTTCGCACAGATACGCAGTATTTT. The rearrangement uses TRBV10-3 and TRBJ2-3; tentative D call: TRBD1 (6 bases). The germline V and J ends were trimmed by 10 bases and 1 base, with 21 bases remaining between them. Germline CDR1 and CDR2: ENHRY and SYGVKD. The CDR3 length is 16 residues.

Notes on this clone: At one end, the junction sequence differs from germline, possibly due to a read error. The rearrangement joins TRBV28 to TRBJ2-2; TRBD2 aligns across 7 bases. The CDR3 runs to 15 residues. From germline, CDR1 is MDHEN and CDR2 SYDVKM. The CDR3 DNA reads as TGTGCCGGCAGTTTGGGGGGGGCGAACACCGGGGAGCTGTTTTTT. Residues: CAGSLGGANTGELFF.

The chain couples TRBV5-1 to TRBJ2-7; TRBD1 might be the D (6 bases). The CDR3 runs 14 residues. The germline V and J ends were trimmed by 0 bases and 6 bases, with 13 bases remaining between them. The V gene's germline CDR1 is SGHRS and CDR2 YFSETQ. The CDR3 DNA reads TGCGCCAGCAGCTTGGATTTTGAAGGGGGCGAGCAGTACGTC. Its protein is CASSLDFEGGEQYV.

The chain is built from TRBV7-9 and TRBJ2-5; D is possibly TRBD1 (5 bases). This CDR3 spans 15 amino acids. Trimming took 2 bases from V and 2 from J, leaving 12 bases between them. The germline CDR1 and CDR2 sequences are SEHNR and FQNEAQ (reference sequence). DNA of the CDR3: TGTGCCAGCAGCTTATCTCAGGGCGCTCAAGAGACCCAGTACTTC. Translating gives CASSLSQGAQETQYF.

For the CDR3, the DNA is TGTGCCAGCTCACCAACACCCGGACAGGGAAACTACGAGCAGTACTTC. Translation gives CASSPTPGQGNYEQYF. This chain joins TRBV18 and TRBJ2-7; 8 positions agree with TRBD1. The germline V gene encodes CDR1 KGHSH and CDR2 LQKENI. With 2 bases clipped from V and 3 bases from J, the junction kept 9 bases outside the gene matches. CDR3 length equals 16 residues. The complete variable domain, with remaining parts taken from reference TRBV18 and TRBJ2-7, reads NAGVMQNPRHLVRRRGQEARLRCSPMKGHSHVYWYRQLPEEGLKFMVYLQKENIIDESGMPKERFSAEFPKEGPSILRIQQVVRGDSAAYFCASSPTPGQGNYEQYFGPGTRLTVT.

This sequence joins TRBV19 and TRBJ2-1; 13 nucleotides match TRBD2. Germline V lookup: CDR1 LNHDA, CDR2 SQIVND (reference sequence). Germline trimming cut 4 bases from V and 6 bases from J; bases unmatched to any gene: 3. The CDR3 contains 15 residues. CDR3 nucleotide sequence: TGTGCCAGTAGTACGGGACTAGCGGGAAGCAATGAGCAGTTCTTC. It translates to CASSTGLAGSNEQFF.

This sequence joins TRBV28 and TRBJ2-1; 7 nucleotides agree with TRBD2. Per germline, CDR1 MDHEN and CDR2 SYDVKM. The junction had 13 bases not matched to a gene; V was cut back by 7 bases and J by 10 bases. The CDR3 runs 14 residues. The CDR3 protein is CASTAGALLLEQFF. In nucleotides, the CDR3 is TGTGCCAGCACCGCGGGAGCGCTTTTGTTAGAGCAGTTCTTC.

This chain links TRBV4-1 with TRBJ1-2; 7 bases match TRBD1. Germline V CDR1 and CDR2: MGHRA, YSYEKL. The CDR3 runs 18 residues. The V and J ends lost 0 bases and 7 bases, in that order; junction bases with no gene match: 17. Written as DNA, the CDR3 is TGCGCCAGCAGCCAAGATATCCGACGCGCAAGGGGGCAGGTTGGCTACACCTTC. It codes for CASSQDIRRARGQVGYTF.

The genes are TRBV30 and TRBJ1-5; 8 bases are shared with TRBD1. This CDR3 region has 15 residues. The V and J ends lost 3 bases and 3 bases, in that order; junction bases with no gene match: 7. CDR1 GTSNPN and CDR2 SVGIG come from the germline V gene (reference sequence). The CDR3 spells CAWSAGTGVNQPQHF. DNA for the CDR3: TGTGCCTGGAGCGCCGGGACAGGAGTCAATCAGCCCCAGCATTTT.

The chain's CDR3 is CASSYGQGGCEQYV. As DNA, the CDR3 is TGTGCCAGCAGTTACGGGCAGGGGGGATGCGAGCAGTACGTC. The chain couples TRBV6-6 to TRBJ2-7; TRBD1 might be the D (7 bases). The CDR3 runs to 14 residues. V was cut by 2 bases and J by 6 bases, with 14 bases left in between. Germline assignment: CDR1 MNHNY and CDR2 SVGAGI (reference sequence).

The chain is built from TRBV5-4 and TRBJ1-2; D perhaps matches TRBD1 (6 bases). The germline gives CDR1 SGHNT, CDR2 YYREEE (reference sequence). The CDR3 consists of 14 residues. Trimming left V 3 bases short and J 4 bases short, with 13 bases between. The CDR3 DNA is TGTGCCAGCAGCTCCCCCGGGGGGCCCTATGGCTACACCTTC. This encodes CASSSPGGPYGYTF.

The CDR3 loop reads CASRSLGAWDTEAFF. The DNA for the CDR3 is TGTGCCAGCAGAAGCTTGGGGGCGTGGGACACTGAAGCTTTCTTT. This sequence joins TRBV5-5 and TRBJ1-1, with a possible D match to TRBD1 (6 bases). CDR1 is SGHKS and CDR2 is YYEKEE in the germline V gene (reference sequence). The CDR3 is made up of 15 amino acids. The V end lost 5 bases, the J end lost 3 bases, and 17 bases lay between the germline ends.

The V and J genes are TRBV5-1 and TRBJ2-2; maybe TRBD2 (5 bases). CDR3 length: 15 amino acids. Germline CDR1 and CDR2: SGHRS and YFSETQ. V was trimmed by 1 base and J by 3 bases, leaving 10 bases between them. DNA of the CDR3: TGCGCCAGCAGCTTGTGGACTCCAGACACCGGGGAGCTGTTTTTT. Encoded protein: CASSLWTPDTGELFF.

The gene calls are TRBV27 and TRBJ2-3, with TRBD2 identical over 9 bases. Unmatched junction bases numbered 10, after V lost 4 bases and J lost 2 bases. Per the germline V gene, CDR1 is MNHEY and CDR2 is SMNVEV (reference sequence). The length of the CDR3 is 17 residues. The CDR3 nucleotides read TGTGCCAGCAGTTGGAGTTCTCAGCGGGAGGTCACAGATACGCAGTATTTT. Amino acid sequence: CASSWSSQREVTDTQYF.

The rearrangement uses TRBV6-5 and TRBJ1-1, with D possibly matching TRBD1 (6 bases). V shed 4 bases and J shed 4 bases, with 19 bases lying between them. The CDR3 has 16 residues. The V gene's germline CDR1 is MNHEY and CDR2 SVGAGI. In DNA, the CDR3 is TGTGCCAGCAGTTCCCCTTTAGGGGGGGGTGGCACTGAAGCTTTCTTT. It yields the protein CASSSPLGGGGTEAFF.

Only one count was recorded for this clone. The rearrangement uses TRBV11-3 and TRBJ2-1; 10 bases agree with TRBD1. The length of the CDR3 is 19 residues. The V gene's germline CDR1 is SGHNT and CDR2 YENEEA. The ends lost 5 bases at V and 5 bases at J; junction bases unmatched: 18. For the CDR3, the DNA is TGTGCCAGCAGCCAGAGAGGGACAGGGGTTGGTATGGGGCACAATGAGCAGTTCTTC. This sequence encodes CASSQRGTGVGMGHNEQFF.

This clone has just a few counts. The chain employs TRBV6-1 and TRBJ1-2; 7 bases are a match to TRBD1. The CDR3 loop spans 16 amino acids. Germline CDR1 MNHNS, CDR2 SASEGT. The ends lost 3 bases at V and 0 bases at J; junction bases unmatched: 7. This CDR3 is CASSEYGTAANYGYTF. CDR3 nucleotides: TGTGCCAGCAGTGAGTACGGGACAGCCGCTAACTATGGCTACACCTTC.

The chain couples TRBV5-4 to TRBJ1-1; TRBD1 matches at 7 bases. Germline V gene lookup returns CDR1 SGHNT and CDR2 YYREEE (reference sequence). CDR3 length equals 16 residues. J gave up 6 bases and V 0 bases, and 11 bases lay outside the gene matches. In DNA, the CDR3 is TGTGCCAGCAGCTTGGCTCACAGGGGATCGAGGTCTGAAGCTTTCTTT. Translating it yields CASSLAHRGSRSEAFF.

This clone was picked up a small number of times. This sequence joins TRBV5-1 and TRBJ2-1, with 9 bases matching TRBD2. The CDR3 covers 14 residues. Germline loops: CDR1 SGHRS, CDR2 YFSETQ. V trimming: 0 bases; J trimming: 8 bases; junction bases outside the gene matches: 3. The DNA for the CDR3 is TGCGCCAGCAGCTTGGAACTAGCGGGCTATGAGCAGTTCTTC. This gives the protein CASSLELAGYEQFF.

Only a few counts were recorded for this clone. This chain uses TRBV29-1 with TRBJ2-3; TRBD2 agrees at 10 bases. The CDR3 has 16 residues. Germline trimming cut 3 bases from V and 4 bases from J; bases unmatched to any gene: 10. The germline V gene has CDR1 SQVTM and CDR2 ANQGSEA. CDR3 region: CSVDPSGRIRADTQYF. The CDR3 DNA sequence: TGCAGCGTTGATCCTAGCGGGAGAATCAGGGCAGATACGCAGTATTTT.

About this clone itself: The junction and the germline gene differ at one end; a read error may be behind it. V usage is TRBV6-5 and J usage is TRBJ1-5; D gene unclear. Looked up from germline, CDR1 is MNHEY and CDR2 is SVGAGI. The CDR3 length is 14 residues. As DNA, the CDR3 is TGTACCAGCAGTCCAACGACAACCCATCAGCCCCAGCATTTT. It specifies CTSSPTTTHQPQHF.

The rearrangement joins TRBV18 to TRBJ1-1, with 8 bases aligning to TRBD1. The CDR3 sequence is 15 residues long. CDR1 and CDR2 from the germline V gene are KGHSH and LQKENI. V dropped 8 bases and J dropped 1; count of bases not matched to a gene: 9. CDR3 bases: TGTGCCAGCAAAACTGCCGGGACAGGGAACACTGAAGCTTTCTTT. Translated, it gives CASKTAGTGNTEAFF.

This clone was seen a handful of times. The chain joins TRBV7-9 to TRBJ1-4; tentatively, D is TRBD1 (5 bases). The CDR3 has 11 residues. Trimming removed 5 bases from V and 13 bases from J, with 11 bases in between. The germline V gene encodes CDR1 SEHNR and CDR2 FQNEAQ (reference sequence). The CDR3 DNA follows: TGTGCCAGCAGCACAGGCGATTTACTGTTTTTT. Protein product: CASSTGDLLFF.

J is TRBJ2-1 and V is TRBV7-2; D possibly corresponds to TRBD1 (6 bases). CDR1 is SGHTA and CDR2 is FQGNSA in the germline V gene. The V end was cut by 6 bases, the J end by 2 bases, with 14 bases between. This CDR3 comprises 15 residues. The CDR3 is CASRPTGTPYNEQFF. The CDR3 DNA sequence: TGTGCCAGCAGGCCCACCGGGACACCCTACAATGAGCAGTTCTTC. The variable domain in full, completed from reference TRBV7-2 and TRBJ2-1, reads GAGVSQSPSNKVTEKGKDVELRCDPISGHTALYWYRQSLGQGLEFLIYFQGNSAPDKSGLPSDRFSAERTGGSVSTLTIQRTQQEDSAVYLCASRPTGTPYNEQFFGPGTRLTVL.